This paragraph covers one T cell receptor (beta chain) sequence. The target antigen is unknown. With random hexamers, roughly 0.45 to 1 ug RNA was reverse transcribed. Across 54 Vbeta and 13 Jbeta, immunoSEQ multiplex PCR amplified TCR beta CDR3. A single record per CDR3 protein comes from TCRdb applying MiXCR to the immunoSEQ multiplex PCR reads. The data contain around 270,000 distinct CDR3 sequences, over 75% of them singletons. Germline loops: CDR1 MNHEY, CDR2 SVGEGT. This CDR3 has 19 amino acids. V was clipped by 3 bases and J by 1 base; unmatched bases: 13. The sample is drawn from a study of CD8 T cells in Susac syndrome. General observations from the study: As acknowledged by the study, its TCR sequencing and HLA analysis included a relatively small number of individuals.

This TCR was recovered from a human donor with multiple sclerosis. The sequenced sample was CD8+ T cells from PBMCs. The gene calls are TRBV6-2 or TRBV6-3 and TRBJ2-7, with 12 bases identical to TRBD2. The CDR3 spells CASSYFVTSGRRRSYEQYF. The CDR3 DNA is TGTGCCAGCAGTTATTTTGTGACTAGCGGGAGAAGAAGGTCCTACGAGCAGTACTTC.